Below, 19 T cell receptor beta chains from the same sample are listed, as sequenced in a study of T cell repertoires in cytomegalovirus infection. One entry per CDR3 protein results from TCRdb running MiXCR on the reads. The top ten clones hold around 12% of a sample with about 770,000 distinct CDR3 sequences, 25% to 35% of them seen once. Their antigens are not known. The material was cultured CD8+ T cells from PBMCs, obtained from culture after CMV antigen stimulation. The receptor set was obtained from a human donor in good health (CMV status not recorded). Some clones in this sample may be carry-over from other donors' samples.

The rearrangement uses TRBV25-1 and TRBJ2-2; D remains ambiguous. Per germline, CDR1 MGHDK and CDR2 SYGVNS. This CDR3 has 15 amino acids. Trimming pared 3 bases from V and 0 bases from J, leaving 8 bases between. The CDR3 DNA follows: TGTGCCAGCAGTGATAAGCTGACGAACACCGGGGAGCTGTTTTTT. This gives the protein CASSDKLTNTGELFF.

Ten or more counts support this clonotype. This chain uses TRBV6-5 with TRBJ1-1; D perhaps matches TRBD1 (6 bases). This CDR3 spans 15 amino acids. Germline lookup yields CDR1 MNHEY and CDR2 SVGAGI. The germline V and J ends were trimmed by 2 bases and 6 bases, with 16 bases remaining between them. The CDR3 loop is CASSYGRAGAPEAFF. The CDR3 DNA sequence: TGTGCCAGCAGTTACGGGAGGGCAGGGGCCCCTGAAGCTTTCTTT.

A few counts support this clonotype. The chain is built from TRBV7-6 and TRBJ1-1, with a weak D call TRBD1 (6 bases). V was shortened by 1 base and J by 4 bases, with 13 bases between the two germline ends. Germline CDR1 reads SGHVS; CDR2 reads FNYEAQ. The CDR3 consists of 15 residues. The CDR3 nucleotides read TGTGCCAGCAGCTTAGAAGGGGGAGGTGGCACTGAAGCTTTCTTT. This sequence encodes CASSLEGGGGTEAFF.

This chain connects TRBV12-3 or TRBV12-4 to TRBJ2-1; 7 bases line up with TRBD1. The V and J ends lost 7 bases and 1 base, in that order; junction bases with no gene match: 10. The CDR3 spans 16 residues. CDR3 nucleotide sequence: TGTGCCAGCACCCTGGGAAGGGGGCCATCCTACAATGAGCAGTTCTTC. Protein sequence: CASTLGRGPSYNEQFF.

Notes on this clonotype: The junction shows a germline mismatch at one end, possibly a read error. The genes are TRBV7-6 and TRBJ2-1; the D gene could be TRBD1 or TRBD2 (5 bases each). The length of the CDR3 is 15 residues. Germline values: CDR1 SGHVS, CDR2 FNYEAQ. The CDR3 spells CASSWDENSYNEQFF. CDR3 bases: TGTGCTAGCAGCTGGGACGAGAACTCCTACAATGAGCAGTTCTTC.

The chain combines TRBV10-2 with TRBJ2-5; 9 bases are shared with TRBD2. Germline CDR1 reads WSHSY; CDR2 reads SAAADI. The CDR3 runs to 15 residues. Germline trimming cut 5 bases from V and 1 base from J; bases unmatched to any gene: 5. This CDR3 is CASSRVAGVQETQYF. In nucleotides, the CDR3 is TGCGCCAGCAGTAGGGTAGCGGGGGTCCAAGAGACCCAGTACTTC.

At least ten counts were recorded for this clonotype. The rearrangement uses TRBV11-1 and TRBJ2-1; 7 bases agree with TRBD2. The J segment lost 2 bases and the V segment lost 5 bases, leaving 9 bases of the junction unmatched. This CDR3 comprises 16 residues. Per the germline V gene, CDR1 is SGHAT and CDR2 is FQDESV (reference sequence). CDR3 DNA: TGTGCCAGCAGCGCCCCTGGGGCGGGGGCCTACAATGAGCAGTTCTTC. Its translation: CASSAPGAGAYNEQFF.

The rearrangement links TRBV7-3 to TRBJ2-2; 8 bases match TRBD2. Unmatched junction bases numbered 8, after V lost 1 base and J lost 4 bases. The CDR3 length is 17 residues. The germline gives CDR1 SGHTA, CDR2 FQGTGA. The CDR3 DNA reads TGTGCCAGCAGCTTAATCCCGGGGGGGCGGAGCACCGGGGAGCTGTTTTTT. Translation gives CASSLIPGGRSTGELFF.

This clonotype was observed a handful of times. The chain carries TRBV15 and TRBJ1-5; D might be TRBD1 (5 bases). CDR1 is LNHNV, CDR2 YYDKDF, per germline (reference sequence). CDR3 size: 15 residues. Trimming cost V 0 bases and J 7 bases, with 13 bases left between them. The CDR3 reads CATSRDLGGAQPQHF. The CDR3 DNA reads as TGTGCCACCAGCAGAGATCTGGGGGGAGCGCAGCCCCAGCATTTT.

Ten or more counts support this clonotype. The rearrangement uses TRBV7-8 and TRBJ2-1; maybe TRBD1 (6 bases). Germline assignment: CDR1 SGHVS and CDR2 FQNEAQ. V lost 4 bases and J 2 bases, leaving 6 bases between the germline ends. CDR3 size: 13 residues. CDR3 bases: TGTGCCAGCAGCTCAGGGGCCTACAATGAGCAGTTCTTC. Translated: CASSSGAYNEQFF. Supplemented by reference TRBV7-8 and TRBJ2-1, the full variable domain reads GAGVSQSPRYKVAKRGQDVALRCDPISGHVSLFWYQQALGQGPEFLTYFQNEAQLDKSGLPSDRFFAERPEGSVSTLKIQRTQQEDSAVYLCASSSGAYNEQFFGPGTRLTVL.

This clonotype was seen a few times. The chain combines TRBV4-1 with TRBJ2-1, with 7 bases identical to TRBD1. With 1 base clipped from V and 8 bases from J, the junction kept 8 bases outside the gene matches. CDR1 and CDR2 (germline): MGHRA, YSYEKL. There are 15 residues in the CDR3. Written as DNA, the CDR3 is TGCGCCAGCAGCCAAGGCGATTTAGGGGGCGATGAGCAGTTCTTC. It codes for CASSQGDLGGDEQFF.

The rearrangement links TRBV27 to TRBJ2-7; the D gene could be TRBD1 or TRBD2 (6 bases each). V shed 5 bases and J shed 4 bases, with 21 bases lying between them. The CDR3 loop spans 16 amino acids. Germline CDR1 reads MNHEY; CDR2 reads SMNVEV (reference sequence). The CDR3 DNA reads as TGTGCCAGCAGTCAACTAGGGGGGCTGGGACCGTACGAGCAGTACGTC. It encodes CASSQLGGLGPYEQYV.

The chain is built from TRBV5-1 and TRBJ2-7; TRBD2 matches 11 bases. The CDR3 runs to 13 residues. The V gene's germline CDR1 is SGHRS and CDR2 YFSETQ. V shed 3 bases, J shed 7 bases, and the junction held 3 bases outside the gene matches. The DNA of the CDR3 is TGCGCCAGCAGCTGGACTAGCGGGCGGGAGCAGTACTTC. This sequence encodes CASSWTSGREQYF.

This clonotype was counted a few times. The rearrangement uses TRBV7-8 and TRBJ2-1, with TRBD2 as a possible D gene (6 bases). The CDR3 has 16 residues. Germline V gene lookup returns CDR1 SGHVS and CDR2 FQNEAQ. Deletions cut 1 base from V and 12 bases from J, with 22 bases between. The chain's CDR3 is CASSLVRSRRQGGQFF. CDR3 coding DNA: TGTGCCAGCAGCTTAGTTAGATCCCGAAGGCAGGGAGGGCAGTTCTTC.

The J gene is TRBJ2-5, the V gene TRBV6-1; 9 bases agree with TRBD1. The CDR3 is made up of 18 amino acids. Germline trimming cut 6 bases from V and 2 bases from J; bases unmatched to any gene: 16. The germline gives CDR1 MNHNS, CDR2 SASEGT. The chain's CDR3 is CASSDTDRGLWAQETQYF. CDR3 coding DNA: TGTGCCAGCAGCGATACGGACAGGGGCTTGTGGGCTCAAGAGACCCAGTACTTC.

The J gene is TRBJ2-2, the V gene TRBV6-1; no clear D. V dropped 7 bases and J dropped 4 bases, with 13 bases sitting between them. There are 14 residues in the CDR3. The germline gives CDR1 MNHNS, CDR2 SASEGT. The CDR3 DNA follows: TGTGCCAGCATAGTCCTCCCCAGCACCGGGGAGCTGTTTTTT. Amino acids: CASIVLPSTGELFF.

J is TRBJ2-2 and V is TRBV7-9, with D possibly being TRBD2 (6 bases). CDR1 SEHNR and CDR2 FQNEAQ come from the germline V gene (reference sequence). V was clipped by 4 bases and J by 3 bases, with 9 bases between them. The CDR3 has 14 residues. The CDR3 nucleotides are TGTGCCAGCAGCTCTTGGAGGGACACCGGGGAGCTGTTTTTT. Protein product: CASSSWRDTGELFF.

The rearrangement uses TRBV12-3 or TRBV12-4 and TRBJ2-4; no reliable D call. Deletions cut 6 bases from V and 7 bases from J, with 10 bases between. This CDR3 region has 12 residues. The CDR3 nucleotides read TGTGCCAGCAGATACTACTACAACATTCAGTACTTC. Amino acid sequence: CASRYYYNIQYF.

This clonotype appeared a few times. The chain has TRBV6-2 or TRBV6-3 and TRBJ1-3; D gene uncertain. The CDR3 runs to 16 residues. The V gene's germline CDR1 is MNHEY and CDR2 SVGEGT. V gave up 2 bases and J gave up 4 bases, with 15 bases separating them. CDR3 in DNA: TGTGCCAGCAGTTACCCATTGGGCATTTCGGGAAACACCATATATTTT. It is translated as CASSYPLGISGNTIYF.